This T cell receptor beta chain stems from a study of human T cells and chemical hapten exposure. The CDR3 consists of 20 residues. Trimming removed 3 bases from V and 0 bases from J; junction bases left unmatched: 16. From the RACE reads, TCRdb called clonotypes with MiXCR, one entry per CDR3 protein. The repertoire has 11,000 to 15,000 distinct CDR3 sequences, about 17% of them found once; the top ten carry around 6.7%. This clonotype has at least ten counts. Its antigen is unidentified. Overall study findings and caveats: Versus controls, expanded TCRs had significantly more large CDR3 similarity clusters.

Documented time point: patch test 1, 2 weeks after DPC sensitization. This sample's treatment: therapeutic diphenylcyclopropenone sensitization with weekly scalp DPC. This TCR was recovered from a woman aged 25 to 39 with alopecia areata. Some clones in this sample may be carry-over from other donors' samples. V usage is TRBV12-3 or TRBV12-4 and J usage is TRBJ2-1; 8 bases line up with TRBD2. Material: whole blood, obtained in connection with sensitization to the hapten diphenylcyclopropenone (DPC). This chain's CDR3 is CASSFRGGSSTTSSYNEQFF. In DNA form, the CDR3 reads TGTGCCAGCAGTTTCCGGGGGGGCTCCTCCACCACCAGCTCCTACAATGAGCAGTTCTTC.